The 20 T cell receptor beta chains below come from one sample, sequenced in a study of T cells in Graves' hyperthyroidism and ophthalmopathy. The TCR beta CDR3 regions underwent amplification using RNA transcripts as the source. The TCR CDR3 first-round RT-PCR relied on the HTBI primer set. TCRdb re-derived calls from the multiplex PCR reads in MiXCR, one entry per CDR3 protein. This repertoire shows about 710,000 distinct CDR3 sequences, 16% found once; its top ten account for 8.4%. Source material: blood. These receptors all come from a man aged 18 to 29 with Graves' hyperthyroidism.

This clonotype has a count of ten or more. The V gene is TRBV20-1, the J gene TRBJ1-1; D is unclear. Germline V gene sequence: CDR1 DFQATT, CDR2 SNEGSKA (reference sequence). Trimming stripped 0 bases from V and 11 bases from J, with 10 bases between. The CDR3 length is 11 residues. The CDR3, as DNA: TGCAGTGCTAGAGATCGGGGTCTGGCTTTCTTT. Translating gives CSARDRGLAFF.

Ten or more counts support this clonotype. The chain uses TRBV2 and TRBJ2-6, with 8 bases matching TRBD1. V lost 3 bases and J lost 2; bases outside the gene matches: 0. Germline V gene sequence: CDR1 SNHLY, CDR2 FYNNEI. This CDR3 is built from 15 residues. The CDR3 DNA reads TGTGCCAGCAGTGAGGACAGGGCTGGGGCCAACGTCCTGACTTTC. Protein: CASSEDRAGANVLTF.

At least ten counts were recorded for this clonotype. The chain recombines TRBV18 with TRBJ2-7; D perhaps matches TRBD2 (6 bases). This CDR3 has 14 amino acids. Looked up from germline, CDR1 is KGHSH and CDR2 is LQKENI. The ends were cut back, 2 bases at V and 3 bases at J, with 11 bases in the middle. The CDR3 coding sequence is TGTGCCAGCTCACCAGGGGACTCCCGCTACGAGCAGTACTTC. It codes for CASSPGDSRYEQYF.

This clonotype has a handful of counts. J is TRBJ2-3 and V is TRBV5-5; D is unresolved. Germline V gene lookup returns CDR1 SGHKS and CDR2 YYEKEE (reference sequence). The CDR3 consists of 14 residues. The germline V and J ends were trimmed by 0 bases and 4 bases, with 9 bases remaining between them. The CDR3 sequence is CASSLVQGADTQYF. The CDR3, as DNA: TGTGCCAGCAGCTTGGTGCAAGGAGCAGATACGCAGTATTTT.

V usage is TRBV28 and J usage is TRBJ1-3; D is ambiguous. This CDR3 region has 15 residues. The V end lost 7 bases, the J end lost 0 bases, and 13 bases lay between the germline ends. Germline V gene data show CDR1 as MDHEN and CDR2 as SYDVKM. CDR3 region: CASKGTDSSGNTIYF. CDR3 DNA: TGTGCCAGCAAAGGAACAGACTCCTCTGGAAACACCATATATTTT.

This rearrangement joins TRBV20-1 to TRBJ1-6, with D uncertain. V lost 1 base and J 10 bases, leaving 14 bases between the germline ends. Germline assignment: CDR1 DFQATT and CDR2 SNEGSKA (reference sequence). CDR3 length: 14 amino acids. CDR3 sequence reads: CSARGPLLGSPLHF. CDR3 DNA sequence: TGCAGTGCTAGAGGCCCTCTACTGGGATCACCCCTCCACTTT.

This rearrangement joins TRBV15 to TRBJ2-7, with TRBD2 matching 8 bases. This CDR3 comprises 15 residues. Germline V gene lookup returns CDR1 LNHNV and CDR2 YYDKDF (reference sequence). Trimming took 0 bases from V and 6 from J; bases not matched to a gene: 7. In DNA form, the CDR3 reads TGTGCCACCAGCAGAGAGCCGGGACTAGGGTCCGAGCAGTACTTC. It specifies CATSREPGLGSEQYF.

This chain links TRBV18 with TRBJ1-2; D is perhaps TRBD1 (5 bases). Germline V lookup: CDR1 KGHSH, CDR2 LQKENI. The CDR3 runs 16 residues. Trimming pared 0 bases from V and 4 bases from J, leaving 15 bases between. The CDR3 here is CASSPPESRAFYGYTF. The CDR3 nucleotides are TGTGCCAGCTCACCACCGGAGAGCAGGGCGTTCTATGGCTACACCTTC.

There are many counts of this clonotype. The rearrangement uses TRBV9 and TRBJ2-5; no definite D call. The CDR3 extends over 13 amino acids. The germline V gene has CDR1 SGDLS and CDR2 YYNGEE. V shed 1 base and J shed 8 bases, with 12 bases lying between them. The CDR3 sequence: CASSVTVLGTQYF. CDR3 sequence (DNA): TGTGCCAGCAGCGTAACAGTTCTGGGAACCCAGTACTTC.

There are many counts of this clonotype. The genes are TRBV5-1 and TRBJ1-2, with D unclear. Germline loops: CDR1 SGHRS, CDR2 YFSETQ. The V and J ends lost 4 bases and 0 bases respectively, with 13 bases between them. The CDR3 covers 15 residues. CDR3 amino acids: CASSPSLAANYGYTF. DNA of the CDR3: TGCGCCAGCAGCCCCTCTTTGGCCGCTAACTATGGCTACACCTTC.

The rearrangement joins TRBV6-1 to TRBJ2-3; D is unclear. The CDR3 consists of 14 residues. CDR1 is MNHNS and CDR2 is SASEGT in the germline V gene. Trimming removed 7 bases from V and 5 bases from J, with 16 bases in between. The CDR3 coding sequence is TGTGCCAGCACCCCGAACCAGAACGGAGATACGCAGTATTTT. Translating gives CASTPNQNGDTQYF.

Ten or more counts support this clonotype. This chain links TRBV28 with TRBJ1-4; no clear D. This CDR3 comprises 18 residues. Trimming cost V 4 bases and J 1 base, with 19 bases left between them. CDR1 is MDHEN and CDR2 is SYDVKM in the germline V gene. As DNA, the CDR3 is TGTGCCAGCAGTTCGTCCCTAGGGAAGTGGGAAACTAATGAAAAACTGTTTTTT. The encoded protein is CASSSSLGKWETNEKLFF. Together with reference TRBV28 and TRBJ1-4, the CDR3 gives the full variable domain: DVKVTQSSRYLVKRTGEKVFLECVQDMDHENMFWYRQDPGLGLRLIYFSYDVKMKEKGDIPEGYSVSREKKERFSLILESASTNQTSMYLCASSSSLGKWETNEKLFFGSGTQLSVL.

V is TRBV19 and J is TRBJ2-5; D gene ambiguous. The CDR3 is 12 amino acids. Germline CDR1 LNHDA, CDR2 SQIVND (reference sequence). Trimming pared 6 bases from V and 5 bases from J, leaving 10 bases between. As DNA, the CDR3 is TGTGCCAGTAGCGGGTGGTCCGAGACCCAGTACTTC. It yields the protein CASSGWSETQYF.

The chain couples TRBV20-1 to TRBJ2-5; the match to TRBD2 covers 12 bases. Per germline, CDR1 DFQATT and CDR2 SNEGSKA (reference sequence). CDR3 length equals 14 residues. Germline trimming cut 5 bases from V and 5 bases from J; bases unmatched to any gene: 6. This chain's CDR3 is CSAVTSGRPETQYF. CDR3 nucleotides: TGCAGTGCTGTTACTAGCGGGAGGCCGGAGACCCAGTACTTC.

V usage is TRBV11-2 and J usage is TRBJ2-1; 8 nucleotides agree with TRBD2. Germline CDR1 reads SGHAT; CDR2 reads FQNNGV. The CDR3 spans 15 residues. V shed 1 base, J shed 8 bases, and the junction held 7 bases outside the gene matches. The CDR3 spells CASSLATSGAHEQFF. The CDR3 DNA is TGTGCCAGCAGCTTAGCTACTAGCGGTGCTCATGAGCAGTTCTTC. The variable domain in full, completed from reference TRBV11-2 and TRBJ2-1, reads EAGVAQSPRYKIIEKRQSVAFWCNPISGHATLYWYQQILGQGPKLLIQFQNNGVVDDSQLPKDRFSAERLKGVDSTLKIQPAKLEDSAVYLCASSLATSGAHEQFFGPGTRLTVL.

V is TRBV6-6 and J is TRBJ2-5, with D possibly being TRBD1 or TRBD2 (5 bases each). V lost 2 bases, J lost 0 bases, and 7 bases lay in between. The germline gives CDR1 MNHNY, CDR2 SVGAGI (reference sequence). There are 14 residues in the CDR3. The CDR3 protein is CASSYGGYQETQYF. The CDR3 bases are TGTGCCAGCAGTTACGGGGGTTACCAAGAGACCCAGTACTTC.

Only a few counts were recorded for this clonotype. The chain uses TRBV7-2 and TRBJ2-1; the D is unclear. The CDR3 extends over 13 amino acids. Trimming shortened V by 5 bases and J by 7 bases, and 12 bases separated the two germline ends. Germline V gene data show CDR1 as SGHTA and CDR2 as FQGNSA. CDR3 DNA sequence: TGTGCCAGCAGCCCCTACCTGTTTAATGAGCAGTTCTTC. Amino acid sequence: CASSPYLFNEQFF.

This clonotype was counted many times. V usage is TRBV12-3 or TRBV12-4 and J usage is TRBJ2-2; the D is unclear. The V and J ends lost 6 bases and 7 bases respectively, with 15 bases between them. The CDR3 totals 14 residues. CDR3 in amino acids: CASSRRLGSGELFF. CDR3 coding DNA: TGTGCCAGCAGCCGCAGACTTGGCAGCGGGGAGCTGTTTTTT.

The V and J genes are TRBV5-1 and TRBJ2-1; 11 bases align to TRBD2. V was clipped by 4 bases and J by 2 bases; unmatched bases: 8. The germline V gene encodes CDR1 SGHRS and CDR2 YFSETQ. The CDR3 is made up of 17 amino acids. CDR3 sequence: CASSTEPGLAAYNEQFF. CDR3 nucleotides: TGCGCCAGCAGCACTGAGCCGGGACTAGCGGCCTACAATGAGCAGTTCTTC.

This clonotype was seen ten or more times. This chain links TRBV24-1 with TRBJ1-5; D is uncertain. V gave up 4 bases and J gave up 6 bases, with 12 bases separating them. CDR1 and CDR2 from the germline V gene are KGHDR and SFDVKD. The CDR3 length is 14 residues. CDR3 region: CATSDLSDLQPQHF. The CDR3 DNA follows: TGTGCCACCAGTGACCTTTCCGACCTTCAGCCCCAGCATTTT.